These T cell receptor beta chains were read from a single sample in a study of T-cell memory formation after mild COVID-19. TCRdb reprocessed the 5' RACE reads with MiXCR, giving one entry per CDR3 protein. The table has 140,000 to 150,000 distinct CDR3 sequences, 25% seen once; the top ten hold about 24%. Sequencing was performed on PBMCs or a T cell subset sorted from them (not recorded which). These receptors were obtained from an adult woman who had mild COVID-19 (a few samples of this study predate the infection). Cell type and time point are not known. CDR3s include the opening cysteine and the closing phenylalanine or tryptophan.

TRBJ1-3	TRBV12-3/TRBV12-4	CASSPSSLGPSGNTIYF
TRBJ1-1	TRBV6-5	CASSYSTGSTEAFF
TRBJ1-2	TRBV12-3/TRBV12-4	CASTLGSDGYTF
TRBJ1-2	TRBV7-3	CASSPDGNYGYTF
TRBJ2-7	TRBV12-3/TRBV12-4	CASRKNTGSAGEQYF
TRBJ1-5	TRBV28	CASSSRVFGPQHF
TRBJ2-1	TRBV7-8	CASSLATSGGVRNEQFF
TRBJ1-2	TRBV25-1	CASSEPPAGSPEGYGYTF
TRBJ2-1	TRBV4-3	CASSQASEGYNEQFF
TRBJ2-7	TRBV7-6	CASGLAVNYEQYF
TRBJ2-2	TRBV2	CASSRDPNTGELFF
TRBJ2-1	TRBV7-9	CASSIEYNEQFF
TRBJ2-3	TRBV7-2	CASSESGTGGWRTDTQYF
TRBJ1-1	TRBV13	CASSLGRGLPEAFF
TRBJ2-7	TRBV3-1	CASSQDRGLSYEQYF
TRBJ1-1	TRBV7-9	CASSSIGGTGGTEAFF
TRBJ2-7	TRBV5-1	CASSLEQAHEQYF
TRBJ2-1	TRBV6-2/TRBV6-3	CASSPGGATEQFF
TRBJ1-4	TRBV7-6	CASSSSAGRHEKLFF
TRBJ2-2	TRBV5-1	CASSSRRGVANTGELFF
TRBJ2-7	TRBV3-1	CASSQGGGTADEQYF
TRBJ2-6	TRBV6-1	CASSEISSGANVLTF
TRBJ2-3	TRBV19	CASSMGLNTDTQYF
TRBJ2-7	TRBV3-1	CASSREGYHEQYF
TRBJ2-7	TRBV14	CASSQESFYEQYF
TRBJ1-4	TRBV12-3/TRBV12-4	CASRKTAGARHEKLFF
TRBJ2-1	TRBV27	CASSPQAGDYNEQFF
TRBJ2-3	TRBV12-3/TRBV12-4	CASSQGRGLTDTQYF
TRBJ2-1	TRBV7-6	CASSLRGDGLHEQFF
TRBJ1-2	TRBV27	CASSNGQGSNGLEGYTF
TRBJ2-7	TRBV3-1	CASSSPGRAGPYEQYF
TRBJ2-4	TRBV7-9	CAGRPGQGPNIQYF
TRBJ1-3	TRBV7-9	CASSPIGNTIYF
TRBJ2-7	TRBV7-8	CASSHPRDAGSYEQYF
TRBJ2-3	TRBV4-1	CASSQPGHLYTDTQYF
TRBJ2-5	TRBV12-3/TRBV12-4	CASRYKETQYF
TRBJ2-3	TRBV12-3/TRBV12-4	CASSFHRTGGSSTDTQYF
TRBJ2-1	TRBV7-3	CASSLILDGPKKDNEQFF
TRBJ2-5	TRBV3-1	CASSQHTGETQYF
TRBJ2-3	TRBV5-1	CASSPGTSGGFTDTQYF
TRBJ1-1	TRBV30	CAWWTEVNTEAFF
TRBJ1-5	TRBV9	CASSVGGRSNQPQHF